This entry is about one T cell receptor beta chain. Antigen unknown. From germline, CDR1 is SGDLS and CDR2 YYNGEE. This CDR3 is built from 15 residues. With 0 bases removed from V and 3 bases from J, the gap between germline ends came to 10 bases. Unrecorded immune exposure was likely among donors, who were nominally healthy when sampled. The data were taken from a study of cytomegalovirus exposure and HLA in healthy donors. Study summary: The Caucasian-associated ancestry cluster contained roughly four fifths of the 300 to 400 genotyped donors. Overall study results and limits: Later analysis demonstrated an association between a missense DCLRE1C variant and TCR beta V- and J-gene trimming.

Primers: 60 Vbeta forward and 13 Jbeta reverse. Libraries were prepared by immunoSEQ multiplex PCR; TCRdb keeps only in-frame clonotypes and omits some of them. Among about 140,000 clones listed, about four fifths were seen once. The sequencing sample was made of PBMCs. The sequence came from a man aged 40-55 years in good health and CMV-seropositive. V usage is TRBV9 and J usage is TRBJ1-5; D gene unclear. This CDR3 is CASSVGTQFNQPQHF. The DNA of the CDR3 is TGTGCCAGCAGCGTAGGTACCCAGTTCAATCAGCCCCAGCATTTT.